Listed below are T cell receptor beta chains from one sample, sequenced in a study of blood T cell repertoires in COVID-19. Using immunoSEQ multiplex PCR, the repertoire was profiled, and TCRdb retains in-frame clones only, with some absent. The sample lists under 60,000 clones; over 85% were seen once. Sequenced sample: peripheral blood. Receptor source: a woman aged 80 or over with acute or convalescent COVID-19. CDR3s include the opening cysteine and the closing phenylalanine or tryptophan. Fields, in order: CDR3 protein, CDR3 DNA, V gene, clone size, D gene, J gene. D genes are given only for firm matches. Clone size is not always given. Where it is, it says once, few, many or a class for expanded clones.

CDR3aa: CASSLKLTGGGEQYF; CDR3nt: TGTGCCAGCAGCCTAAAACTGACAGGGGGCGGCGAGCAGTACTTC; v_gene: TRBV6-2/TRBV6-3; abundance: once; d_gene: TRBD1; j_gene: TRBJ2-7
CDR3aa: CASSLTGGAALGTEAFF; CDR3nt: TGTGCCAGTAGCTTGACAGGGGGCGCCGCGTTAGGCACTGAAGCTTTCTTT; v_gene: TRBV19; abundance: .; d_gene: TRBD1; j_gene: TRBJ1-1
CDR3aa: CASRPRGDQPQHF; CDR3nt: TGTGCCAGCAGACCCAGGGGGGATCAGCCCCAGCATTTT; v_gene: TRBV27; abundance: .; d_gene: TRBD1; j_gene: TRBJ1-5
CDR3aa: CASSQGGGYTF; CDR3nt: TGTGCCAGCAGCCAAGGGGGCGGCTACACCTTC; v_gene: TRBV3-1/TRBV3-2; abundance: .; d_gene: .; j_gene: TRBJ1-2
CDR3aa: CASTGGESGANVLTF; CDR3nt: TGTGCCAGCACTGGAGGGGAGTCCGGGGCCAACGTCCTGACTTTC; v_gene: TRBV28; abundance: .; d_gene: .; j_gene: TRBJ2-6
CDR3aa: CASSQDHRSYEPETQYF; CDR3nt: TGTGCCAGCAGCCAAGATCACAGGAGTTACGAACCGGAGACCCAGTACTTC; v_gene: TRBV3-1/TRBV3-2; abundance: .; d_gene: .; j_gene: TRBJ2-5
CDR3aa: CAWSVRPEVRSGELFF; CDR3nt: TGTGCCTGGAGTGTACGACCAGAGGTACGCAGCGGGGAGCTGTTTTTT; v_gene: TRBV30; abundance: .; d_gene: .; j_gene: TRBJ2-2
CDR3aa: CASSKAAGGRSTGELFF; CDR3nt: TGTGCCAGCAGCAAAGCAGCAGGGGGTCGCAGCACCGGGGAGCTGTTTTTT; v_gene: TRBV21-1; abundance: .; d_gene: .; j_gene: TRBJ2-2
CDR3aa: CASSPWDSRNTEAFF; CDR3nt: TGTGCCAGCAGTCCCTGGGACTCACGGAACACTGAAGCTTTCTTT; v_gene: TRBV27; abundance: .; d_gene: .; j_gene: TRBJ1-1
CDR3aa: CASSVGTSGGVYNEQFF; CDR3nt: TGTGCCAGCAGCGTAGGGACTAGCGGGGGGGTCTACAATGAGCAGTTCTTC; v_gene: TRBV9; abundance: .; d_gene: TRBD2; j_gene: TRBJ2-1
CDR3aa: CSVEGFEYTGELFF; CDR3nt: TGCAGCGTTGAGGGCTTCGAGTACACCGGGGAGCTGTTTTTT; v_gene: TRBV29-1; abundance: .; d_gene: .; j_gene: TRBJ2-2
CDR3aa: CASSPGLPGSNEQFF; CDR3nt: TGTGCCAGCTCACCCGGGCTCCCCGGGAGCAATGAGCAGTTCTTC; v_gene: TRBV18; abundance: .; d_gene: .; j_gene: TRBJ2-1
CDR3aa: CASSPGTSGDTYEQYF; CDR3nt: TGTGCCAGCAGCCCCGGGACTAGCGGAGATACCTACGAGCAGTACTTC; v_gene: TRBV7-9; abundance: .; d_gene: TRBD2; j_gene: TRBJ2-7
CDR3aa: CASSGRGQLSYEQYF; CDR3nt: TGTGCCAGCTCGGGCAGGGGGCAACTTTCCTACGAGCAGTACTTC; v_gene: TRBV6-5; abundance: .; d_gene: TRBD1; j_gene: TRBJ2-7
CDR3aa: CASSFGGGNGYTF; CDR3nt: TGCGCCAGCAGCTTCGGAGGGGGCAATGGCTACACCTTC; v_gene: TRBV5-1; abundance: once; d_gene: TRBD1; j_gene: TRBJ1-2
CDR3aa: CASSLSADRGVDTQYF; CDR3nt: TGTGCCAGCAGCTTATCGGCGGACAGGGGTGTAGATACGCAGTATTTT; v_gene: TRBV7-7; abundance: .; d_gene: TRBD1; j_gene: TRBJ2-3
CDR3aa: CATGQGKNTGELFF; CDR3nt: TGTGCTACGGGACAGGGTAAGAACACCGGGGAGCTGTTTTTT; v_gene: TRBV5-4; abundance: .; d_gene: TRBD1; j_gene: TRBJ2-2
CDR3aa: CASRQGFETGELFF; CDR3nt: TGTGCCAGTAGGCAGGGCTTCGAGACCGGGGAGCTGTTTTTT; v_gene: TRBV19; abundance: few; d_gene: .; j_gene: TRBJ2-2
CDR3aa: CASSQGASPNTEAFF; CDR3nt: TGTGCCAGCAGCCAGGGGGCGTCACCGAACACTGAAGCTTTCTTT; v_gene: TRBV3-1/TRBV3-2; abundance: .; d_gene: .; j_gene: TRBJ1-1
CDR3aa: CASSRTGGGQGTEAFF; CDR3nt: TGCGCCAGCAGCAGAACAGGGGGCGGTCAGGGAACTGAAGCTTTCTTT; v_gene: TRBV5-1; abundance: .; d_gene: TRBD1; j_gene: TRBJ1-1
CDR3aa: CASSVAMAGQETQYF; CDR3nt: TGTGCCAGCAGCGTAGCTATGGCGGGACAAGAGACCCAGTACTTC; v_gene: TRBV9; abundance: .; d_gene: .; j_gene: TRBJ2-5
CDR3aa: CASISRGGARSGYTF; CDR3nt: TGTGCCAGCATCTCGCGGGGGGGCGCAAGGAGCGGCTACACCTTC; v_gene: TRBV7-2; abundance: .; d_gene: .; j_gene: TRBJ1-2
CDR3aa: CASSLSSGGTEAFF; CDR3nt: TGTGCCAGCAGTTTGTCCTCCGGGGGGACTGAAGCTTTCTTT; v_gene: TRBV28; abundance: .; d_gene: .; j_gene: TRBJ1-1
CDR3aa: CASSNENSPLHF; CDR3nt: TGTGCCAGCAGTAACGAGAATTCACCCCTCCACTTT; v_gene: TRBV6-6; abundance: .; d_gene: .; j_gene: TRBJ1-6
CDR3aa: CATEGETRGTGELFF; CDR3nt: TGTGCCACCGAGGGGGAGACGAGGGGCACCGGGGAGCTGTTTTTT; v_gene: TRBV19; abundance: .; d_gene: .; j_gene: TRBJ2-2
CDR3aa: CASSQEASGGNTEAFF; CDR3nt: TGTGCCAGCAGCCAAGAAGCCAGCGGCGGGAACACTGAAGCTTTCTTT; v_gene: TRBV3-1/TRBV3-2; abundance: .; d_gene: .; j_gene: TRBJ1-1
CDR3aa: CASSLDSSSNYGYTF; CDR3nt: TGCGCCAGCAGCTTGGACAGCTCTTCTAACTATGGCTACACCTTC; v_gene: TRBV5-1; abundance: .; d_gene: .; j_gene: TRBJ1-2
CDR3aa: CASSPGYAPLHF; CDR3nt: TGTGCCAGCAGCCCAGGTTACGCACCCCTCCACTTT; v_gene: TRBV11-2; abundance: .; d_gene: .; j_gene: TRBJ1-6
CDR3aa: CASSLVSGGSGANVLTF; CDR3nt: TGTGCCAGCAGCTTAGTGTCCGGCGGCTCTGGGGCCAACGTCCTGACTTTC; v_gene: TRBV7-9; abundance: .; d_gene: .; j_gene: TRBJ2-6
CDR3aa: CASSRTGARSTDTQYF; CDR3nt: TGTGCCAGCAGCCGGACAGGGGCGAGAAGCACAGATACGCAGTATTTT; v_gene: TRBV7-9; abundance: .; d_gene: TRBD1; j_gene: TRBJ2-3
CDR3aa: CAWSVLGVTGELFF; CDR3nt: TGTGCCTGGAGTGTACTCGGGGTCACCGGGGAGCTGTTTTTT; v_gene: TRBV30; abundance: .; d_gene: .; j_gene: TRBJ2-2